The next 6 T cell receptor beta chains were all read from a single sample in a study of T cell responses to AZD1222 COVID-19 vaccine. Method: immunoSEQ multiplex PCR; TCRdb's copy keeps in-frame clones and lacks some. The sample consists of roughly 110,000 clones, 90% to 95% of them appearing once. The input for sequencing was peripheral blood, taken on day 0 of AZD1222 vaccination. All receptors derive from an adult in good health.

The J gene is TRBJ1-6, the V gene TRBV27; tentative D call: TRBD1 (6 bases). This CDR3 has 16 residues. Germline CDR1 MNHEY, CDR2 SMNVEV (reference sequence). The germline V and J ends were trimmed by 6 bases and 8 bases, with 20 bases remaining between them. The CDR3 bases are TGTGCCAGCAGCCGACAGGTCCCGGCTCGTGATTCACCCCTCCACTTT. Protein product: CASSRQVPARDSPLHF.

V is TRBV24-1 and J is TRBJ2-7; 9 nucleotides line up with TRBD2. With V trimmed by 5 bases and J by 12 bases, 13 bases remained unmatched. Germline V CDR1 and CDR2: KGHDR, SFDVKD. The CDR3 has 14 amino acids. CDR3 in amino acids: CATSAALSGGPLYF. CDR3 nucleotide sequence: TGTGCCACCAGTGCCGCCCTTAGCGGGGGCCCCCTGTACTTC.

This chain links TRBV7-2 with TRBJ2-5; the D is unclear. Germline V gene data show CDR1 as SGHTA and CDR2 as FQGNSA. V shed 3 bases and J shed 5 bases, with 13 bases lying between them. The CDR3 contains 14 residues. The CDR3: CASSFQWGGETQYF. The CDR3 coding sequence is TGTGCCAGCAGCTTTCAGTGGGGTGGGGAGACCCAGTACTTC.

The chain has TRBV3-1 (or the pseudogene TRBV3-2) and TRBJ2-7, with 9 bases lining up with TRBD2. The CDR3 consists of 14 residues. The V segment lost 6 bases and the J segment 1 base; nucleotides outside the gene matches: 4. Germline V gives CDR1 LGHDT, CDR2 YNNKEL (reference sequence). CDR3 sequence: CASSRTSASYEQYF. The CDR3 DNA is TGTGCCAGCAGTCGGACTAGCGCTTCCTACGAGCAGTACTTC.

The chain combines TRBV6-6 with TRBJ1-2; D may be TRBD1 (5 bases). The ends were cut back, 4 bases at V and 4 bases at J, with 10 bases in the middle. This CDR3 region has 13 residues. Per germline, CDR1 MNHNY and CDR2 SVGAGI (reference sequence). CDR3 coding DNA: TGTGCCAGCAGTTTGGAGGGGAGCTATGGCTACACCTTC. Its translation is CASSLEGSYGYTF.

J is TRBJ1-4 and V is TRBV11-2; D not certain. CDR3 size: 15 residues. Trimming left V 2 bases short and J 6 bases short, with 13 bases between. The V gene's germline CDR1 is SGHAT and CDR2 FQNNGV. This CDR3 is CASSLFGSSDEKLFF. CDR3 DNA sequence: TGTGCCAGCAGCTTATTCGGCAGCTCCGATGAAAAACTGTTTTTT.